This T cell receptor (beta chain) was obtained from a study of T cell responses to AZD1222 COVID-19 vaccine. The CDR3 is made up of 21 amino acids. CDR1 is KGHDR and CDR2 is SFDVKD in the germline V gene. V was clipped by 3 bases and J by 1 base, with 30 bases between them. Study conclusions and caveats: Just 5 or 6 AZD1222 recipients tested seropositive at baseline. The donors showed a predominance of white British ancestry and of females, with possible underestimation of clonal diversity.

In the case of this clone: The antigen is unknown.

Measured with immunoSEQ multiplex PCR; TCRdb has only the in-frame clones, and not every one. The profile shows roughly 130,000 clones, 91% of them singletons. Specimen: peripheral blood, collected on day 0 of AZD1222 vaccination. This TCR was sampled from an adult in good health. The rearrangement links TRBV24-1 to TRBJ2-7, with D possibly called TRBD1 or TRBD2 (6 bases each). The CDR3 is CATSDTTPGHHTTSRSYEQYF. The CDR3 bases are TGTGCCACCAGTGATACGACGCCGGGACACCACACAACTAGCAGATCCTACGAGCAGTACTTC.